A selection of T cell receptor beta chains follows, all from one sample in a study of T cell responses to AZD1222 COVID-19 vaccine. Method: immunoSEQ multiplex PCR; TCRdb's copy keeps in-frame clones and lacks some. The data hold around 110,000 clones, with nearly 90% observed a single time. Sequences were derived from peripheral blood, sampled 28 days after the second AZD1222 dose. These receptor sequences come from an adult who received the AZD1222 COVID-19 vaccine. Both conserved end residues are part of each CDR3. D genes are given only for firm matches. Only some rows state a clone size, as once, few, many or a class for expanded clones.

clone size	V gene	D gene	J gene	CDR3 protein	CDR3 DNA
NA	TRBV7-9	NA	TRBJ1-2	CASSPGGVKGYTF	TGTGCCAGCAGCCCGGGGGGGGTAAAGGGCTACACCTTC
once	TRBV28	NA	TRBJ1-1	CASSLWGLGYTEAFF	TGTGCCAGCAGTTTATGGGGTTTGGGGTACACTGAAGCTTTCTTT
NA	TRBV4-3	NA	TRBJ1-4	CASSQSRGVQEKLFF	TGCGCCAGCAGCCAATCCCGGGGGGTTCAGGAAAAACTGTTTTTT
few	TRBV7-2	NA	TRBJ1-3	CASSLALGNTIYF	TGTGCCAGCAGCTTAGCGTTGGGAAACACCATATATTTT
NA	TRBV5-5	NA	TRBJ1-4	CASSLVGGNGEKLFF	TGTGCCAGCAGCTTGGTGGGGGGGAATGGAGAAAAACTGTTTTTT
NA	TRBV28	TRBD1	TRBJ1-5	CASSQGTGNQPQHF	TGTGCCAGCAGCCAAGGGACAGGCAATCAGCCCCAGCATTTT
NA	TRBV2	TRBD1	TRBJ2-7	CASRRDRVGVYEQYF	TGTGCCAGCAGGAGGGACAGGGTGGGAGTTTACGAGCAGTACTTC
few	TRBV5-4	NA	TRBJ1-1	CASSLGGGDTEAFF	TGTGCCAGCAGCTTGGGGGGCGGGGACACTGAAGCTTTCTTT
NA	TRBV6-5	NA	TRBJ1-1	CASSYGGPNTEAFF	TGTGCCAGCAGTTACGGAGGGCCGAACACTGAAGCTTTCTTT
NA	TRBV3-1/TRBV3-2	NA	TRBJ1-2	CASSQEAGPGSGYTF	TGTGCCAGCAGCCAAGAGGCAGGCCCCGGTTCTGGCTACACCTTC
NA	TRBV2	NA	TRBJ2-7	CASILEGLHYEQYF	TGTGCCAGCATCCTAGAGGGACTCCACTACGAGCAGTACTTC
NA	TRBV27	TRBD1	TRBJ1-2	CASSPDRVSGYTF	TGTGCCAGCAGTCCGGACAGGGTATCTGGCTACACCTTC
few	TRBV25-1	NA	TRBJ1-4	CASRMGNEKLFF	TGTGCCAGCAGAATGGGAAATGAAAAACTGTTTTTT
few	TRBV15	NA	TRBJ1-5	CATSRDLGGPRFNQPQHF	TGTGCCACCAGCAGAGATCTCGGCGGCCCACGGTTCAATCAGCCCCAGCATTTT
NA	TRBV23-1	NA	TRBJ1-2	CASSQSAGGNGYTF	TGCGCCAGCAGTCAATCTGCAGGAGGAAATGGCTACACCTTC
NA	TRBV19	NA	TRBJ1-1	CATSTWAPEAFF	TGTGCCACCAGCACCTGGGCCCCTGAAGCTTTCTTT
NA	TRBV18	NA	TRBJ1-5	CASSPGHQGDQPQHF	TGTGCCAGCTCACCGGGACACCAAGGCGATCAGCCCCAGCATTTT